The entry below describes one T cell receptor beta chain. Antigen unknown. The data stem from a study of CD8 T cells in ankylosing spondylitis. Broader study findings: Reactive arthritis synovial fluid and blood were previously reported to contain some motif variants. From matched ankylosing spondylitis synovial fluid, disease-linked clones were reportedly recovered at significantly enriched levels.

Looked up from germline, CDR1 is SGHRS and CDR2 is YFSETQ. The CDR3 consists of 14 residues. V shed 4 bases and J 9 bases; nucleotides not matched to a gene: 8. Library preparation for TCR beta used quantitative 5'-RACE with molecular barcodes. One entry per CDR3 protein results from TCRdb running MiXCR on the 5' RACE reads. The sample lists some 200,000 distinct CDR3 sequences, over 10% seen once, with 15% to 20% in the top ten. The rearrangement joins TRBV5-1 to TRBJ2-1; the match to TRBD1 covers 9 bases. The clonotype originates from a male donor with ankylosing spondylitis or in good health (not recorded which). The sample comprised blood, either unsorted or a sorted T cell fraction (not recorded which). CDR3 nucleotide sequence: TGCGCCAGCAGCCTGGGACAGGGTTGGGTTGAGCAGTTCTTC. It codes for CASSLGQGWVEQFF.